This TCR beta chain was documented in a study of CD8+ T cells in alopecia areata. RNA extraction was followed by reverse transcription into cDNA, which acted as the sequencing template. Sequencing was performed with immunoSEQ multiplex PCR; in TCRdb, only in-frame clones are kept and a portion is missing. The sample carries approximately 140,000 clones, roughly 48% recorded once. This CDR3 is built from 15 residues. V was clipped by 3 bases and J by 1 base, with 13 bases between them. The V gene's germline CDR1 is SGHRS and CDR2 YFSETQ. The rearrangement joins TRBV5-1 to TRBJ2-5; D might be TRBD2 (6 bases). The sequence was obtained from a human donor with alopecia areata. The sequencing sample was made of CD4+ T cells sorted from blood. CDR3 residues: CASSSRDDAQETQYF. The CDR3 bases are TGCGCCAGCAGCTCGCGGGACGACGCCCAAGAGACCCAGTACTTC.